The source of this T cell receptor beta chain is a study of CD8 T cells in Susac syndrome. Random hexamers primed reverse transcription of about 0.5 to 1 ug RNA. TCRdb ran MiXCR on the immunoSEQ multiplex PCR reads and lists one entry per CDR3 protein. The sample carries approximately 210,000 distinct CDR3 sequences, roughly 96% recorded once. CDR3 length: 13 amino acids. The V end was cut by 2 bases, the J end by 7 bases, with 14 bases between. Germline CDR1 is DFQATT and CDR2 is SNEGSKA (reference sequence). Study-wide results and caveats: TCR sequencing and HLA analysis covered a relatively small number of individuals.

This clonotype was picked up one time. What it binds is unknown. CD8+ and CD4+ blood T cells underwent TCR beta sequencing. The sequence was collected from a human donor with multiple sclerosis. Sequences were obtained from CD4+ T cells from PBMCs. The chain has TRBV20-1 and TRBJ1-1; no definite D call. The CDR3 region is CSARPLSSLEAFF. Written as DNA, the CDR3 is TGCAGTGCTAGACCGCTATCCAGCCTTGAAGCTTTCTTT.